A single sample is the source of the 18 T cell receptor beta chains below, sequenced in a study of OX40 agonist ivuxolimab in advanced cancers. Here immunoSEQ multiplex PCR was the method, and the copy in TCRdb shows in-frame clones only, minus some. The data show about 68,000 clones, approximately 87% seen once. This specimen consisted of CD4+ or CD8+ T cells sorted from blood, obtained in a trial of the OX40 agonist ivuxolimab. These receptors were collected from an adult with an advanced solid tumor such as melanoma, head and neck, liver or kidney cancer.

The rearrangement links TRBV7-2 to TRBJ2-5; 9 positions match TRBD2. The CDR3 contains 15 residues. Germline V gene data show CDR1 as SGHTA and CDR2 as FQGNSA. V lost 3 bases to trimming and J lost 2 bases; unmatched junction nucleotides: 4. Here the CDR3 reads CASSLAAGGQETQYF. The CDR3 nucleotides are TGTGCCAGCAGCTTGGCTGCGGGGGGGCAAGAGACCCAGTACTTC.

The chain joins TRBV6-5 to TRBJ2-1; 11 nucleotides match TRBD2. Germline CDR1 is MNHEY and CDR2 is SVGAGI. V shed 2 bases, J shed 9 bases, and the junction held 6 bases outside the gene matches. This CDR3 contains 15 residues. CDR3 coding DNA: TGTGCCAGCAGTTACGTAGCGGGAGGGTCGGGTGAGCAGTTCTTC. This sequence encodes CASSYVAGGSGEQFF.

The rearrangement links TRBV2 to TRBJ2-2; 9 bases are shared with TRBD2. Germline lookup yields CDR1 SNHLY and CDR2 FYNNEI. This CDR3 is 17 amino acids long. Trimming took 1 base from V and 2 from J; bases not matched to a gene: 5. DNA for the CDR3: TGTGCCAGCAGTGAAGGGGCTAGCGGGGCTAACACCGGGGAGCTGTTTTTT. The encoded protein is CASSEGASGANTGELFF.

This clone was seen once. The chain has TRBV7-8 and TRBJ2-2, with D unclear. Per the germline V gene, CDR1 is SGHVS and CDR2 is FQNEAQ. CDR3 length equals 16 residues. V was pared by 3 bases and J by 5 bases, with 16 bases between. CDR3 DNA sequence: TGTGCCAGCAGCTTCGGCCTTGGCCACCAAACCGGGGAGCTGTTTTTT. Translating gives CASSFGLGHQTGELFF.

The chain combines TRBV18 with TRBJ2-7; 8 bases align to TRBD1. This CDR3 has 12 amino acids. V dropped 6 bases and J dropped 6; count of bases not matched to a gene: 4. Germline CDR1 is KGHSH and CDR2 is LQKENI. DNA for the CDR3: TGTGCCAGCTCCCCCGGACAGGGCGAGCAGTACTTC. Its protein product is CASSPGQGEQYF.

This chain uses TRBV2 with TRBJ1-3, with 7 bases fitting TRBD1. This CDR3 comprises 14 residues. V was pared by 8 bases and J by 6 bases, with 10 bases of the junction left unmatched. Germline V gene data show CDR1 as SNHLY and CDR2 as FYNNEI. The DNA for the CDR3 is TGTGCCAGCGGCCTGGGGACAGAGGCAAACACCATATATTTT. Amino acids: CASGLGTEANTIYF.

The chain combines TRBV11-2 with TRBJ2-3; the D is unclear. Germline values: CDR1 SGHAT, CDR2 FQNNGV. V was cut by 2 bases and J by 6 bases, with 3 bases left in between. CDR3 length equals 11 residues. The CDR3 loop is CASSLKDTQYF. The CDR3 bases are TGTGCCAGCAGCTTAAAGGATACGCAGTATTTT. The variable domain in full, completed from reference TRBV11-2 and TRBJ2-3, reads EAGVAQSPRYKIIEKRQSVAFWCNPISGHATLYWYQQILGQGPKLLIQFQNNGVVDDSQLPKDRFSAERLKGVDSTLKIQPAKLEDSAVYLCASSLKDTQYFGPGTRLTVL.

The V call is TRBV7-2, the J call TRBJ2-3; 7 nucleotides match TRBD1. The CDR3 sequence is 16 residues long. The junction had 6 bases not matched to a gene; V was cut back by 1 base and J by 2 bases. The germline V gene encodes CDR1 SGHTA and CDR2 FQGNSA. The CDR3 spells CASSLGFRGYTDTQYF. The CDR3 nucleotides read TGTGCCAGCAGCTTAGGTTTCAGGGGGTACACAGATACGCAGTATTTT.

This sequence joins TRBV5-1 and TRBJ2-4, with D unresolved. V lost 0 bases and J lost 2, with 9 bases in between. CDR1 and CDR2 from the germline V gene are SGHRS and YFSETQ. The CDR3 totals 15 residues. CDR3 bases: TGCGCCAGCAGCTTGGATTGGAGCTCCAAAAACATTCAGTACTTC. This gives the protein CASSLDWSSKNIQYF.

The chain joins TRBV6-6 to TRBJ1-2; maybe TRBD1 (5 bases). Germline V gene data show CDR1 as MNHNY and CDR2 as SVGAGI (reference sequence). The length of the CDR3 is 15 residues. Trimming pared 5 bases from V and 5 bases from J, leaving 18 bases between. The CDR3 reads CASSAGLFSGYGYTF. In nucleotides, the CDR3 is TGTGCCAGCAGTGCGGGACTTTTTTCAGGGTATGGCTACACCTTC.

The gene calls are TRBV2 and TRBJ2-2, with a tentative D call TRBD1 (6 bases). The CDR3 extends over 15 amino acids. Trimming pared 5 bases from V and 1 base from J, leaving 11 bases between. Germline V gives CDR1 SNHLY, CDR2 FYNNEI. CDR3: CASSKGERNTGELFF. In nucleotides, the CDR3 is TGTGCCAGCAGTAAGGGGGAGAGGAACACCGGGGAGCTGTTTTTT. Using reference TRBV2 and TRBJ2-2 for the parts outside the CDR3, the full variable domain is EPEVTQTPSHQVTQMGQEVILRCVPISNHLYFYWYRQILGQKVEFLVSFYNNEISEKSEIFDDQFSVERPDGSNFTLKIRSTKLEDSAMYFCASSKGERNTGELFFGEGSRLTVL.

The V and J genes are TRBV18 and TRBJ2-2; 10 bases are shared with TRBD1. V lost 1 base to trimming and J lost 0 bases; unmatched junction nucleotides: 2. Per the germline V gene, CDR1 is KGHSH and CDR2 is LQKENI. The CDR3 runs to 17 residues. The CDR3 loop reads CASSPQGQGTNTGELFF. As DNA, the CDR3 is TGTGCCAGCTCACCACAGGGACAGGGGACGAACACCGGGGAGCTGTTTTTT.

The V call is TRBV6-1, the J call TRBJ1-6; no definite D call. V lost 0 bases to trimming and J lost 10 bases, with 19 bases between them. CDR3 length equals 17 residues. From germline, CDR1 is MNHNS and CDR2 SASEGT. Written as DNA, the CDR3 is TGTGCCAGCAGTGAAGCCTGGACCCCTCTTCTATACTCACCCCTCCACTTT. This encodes CASSEAWTPLLYSPLHF.

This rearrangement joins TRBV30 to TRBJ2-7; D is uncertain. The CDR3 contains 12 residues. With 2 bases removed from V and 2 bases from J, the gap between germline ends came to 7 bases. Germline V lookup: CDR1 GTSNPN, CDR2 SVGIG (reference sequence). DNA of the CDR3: TGTGCCTGGAGTAAAGACACCTACGAGCAGTACTTC. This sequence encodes CAWSKDTYEQYF.

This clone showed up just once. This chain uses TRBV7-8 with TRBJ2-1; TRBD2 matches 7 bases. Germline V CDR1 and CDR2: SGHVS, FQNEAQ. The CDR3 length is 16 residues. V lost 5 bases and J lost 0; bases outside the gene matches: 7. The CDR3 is CASSEFAGDSYNEQFF. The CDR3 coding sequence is TGTGCCAGCAGCGAATTTGCGGGGGACTCCTACAATGAGCAGTTCTTC.

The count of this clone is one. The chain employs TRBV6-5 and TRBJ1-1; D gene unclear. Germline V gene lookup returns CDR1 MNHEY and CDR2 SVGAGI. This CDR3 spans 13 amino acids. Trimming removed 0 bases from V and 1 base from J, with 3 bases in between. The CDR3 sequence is CASSYSENTEAFF. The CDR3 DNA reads TGTGCCAGCAGTTACTCGGAGAACACTGAAGCTTTCTTT.

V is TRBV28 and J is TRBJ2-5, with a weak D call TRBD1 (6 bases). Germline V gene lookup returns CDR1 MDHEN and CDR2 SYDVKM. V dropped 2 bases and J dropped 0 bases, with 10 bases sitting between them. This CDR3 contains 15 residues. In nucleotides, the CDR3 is TGTGCCAGCAGTTTACCAGGACAGTACCAAGAGACCCAGTACTTC. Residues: CASSLPGQYQETQYF. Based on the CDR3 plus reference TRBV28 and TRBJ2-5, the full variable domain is DVKVTQSSRYLVKRTGEKVFLECVQDMDHENMFWYRQDPGLGLRLIYFSYDVKMKEKGDIPEGYSVSREKKERFSLILESASTNQTSMYLCASSLPGQYQETQYFGPGTRLLVL.

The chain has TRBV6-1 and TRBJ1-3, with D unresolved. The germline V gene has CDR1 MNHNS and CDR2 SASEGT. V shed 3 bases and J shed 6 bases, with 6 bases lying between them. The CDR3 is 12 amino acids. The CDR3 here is CASSEAENTIYF. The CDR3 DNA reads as TGTGCCAGCAGTGAGGCTGAAAACACCATATATTTT.